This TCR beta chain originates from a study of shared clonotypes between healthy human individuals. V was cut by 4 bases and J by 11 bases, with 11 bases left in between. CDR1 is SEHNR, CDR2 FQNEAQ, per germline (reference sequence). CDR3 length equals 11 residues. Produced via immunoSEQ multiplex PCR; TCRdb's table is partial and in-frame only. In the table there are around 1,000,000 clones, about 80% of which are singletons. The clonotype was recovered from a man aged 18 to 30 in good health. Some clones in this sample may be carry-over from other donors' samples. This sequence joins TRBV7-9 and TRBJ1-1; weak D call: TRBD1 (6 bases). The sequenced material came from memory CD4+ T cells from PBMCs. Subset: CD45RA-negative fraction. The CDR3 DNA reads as TGTGCCAGCAGCTCCTACAGGGAGGCTTTCTTT. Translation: CASSSYREAFF.